Given below is one T cell receptor beta chain in context. What it recognizes is unknown. RNA transcripts yielded amplified TCR beta CDR3 regions. HTBI primers were used for first-round RT-PCR of the TCR CDR3. Each CDR3 protein is one row after TCRdb ran MiXCR on the multiplex PCR reads. The sample yields approximately 590,000 distinct CDR3 sequences, under 60% seen once. This sample was taken from a study of T cells in Graves' hyperthyroidism and ophthalmopathy. Findings and caveats of the study: A 13 V-J model separated ophthalmopathy from stable hyperthyroidism. Ophthalmopathy was predicted by the model a median of approximately six months ahead of onset.

Patients aged 18 to 65 had newly diagnosed hyperthyroidism that had lasted under 2 months. Orbital computed tomography, thyroid ultrasound, serum thyroxine and TRAb, and clinical symptoms together informed the diagnoses. Sequenced sample: peripheral blood or thyroid tissue (not recorded which). This clonotype was obtained from a young woman with Graves' hyperthyroidism.

The CDR3: CARGQGTPGANVLTF. CDR3 nucleotide sequence: TGTGCCAGGGGACAGGGAACCCCTGGGGCCAACGTCCTGACTTTC. The chain joins TRBV10-3 to TRBJ2-6, with 9 bases identical to TRBD1. The CDR3 is made up of 15 amino acids. Germline V lookup: CDR1 ENHRY, CDR2 SYGVKD. V shed 10 bases, J shed 2 bases, and the junction held 6 bases outside the gene matches.